This T cell receptor (beta chain) emerged from a study of T cell responses to AZD1222 COVID-19 vaccine. This clone was seen only once. Sequencing was performed with immunoSEQ multiplex PCR; in TCRdb, only in-frame clones are kept and a portion is missing. Among about 150,000 clones, more than 85% were seen once, and the ten largest hold 4%. V lost 2 bases to trimming and J lost 5 bases, with 19 bases between them. The length of the CDR3 is 16 residues. The V gene's germline CDR1 is PRHDT and CDR2 FYEKMQ (reference sequence). This specimen consisted of peripheral blood, obtained 28 days after the second AZD1222 dose. This clonotype was sampled from an adult who received the AZD1222 COVID-19 vaccine. The V and J genes are TRBV13 and TRBJ2-7; D may correspond to TRBD1 or TRBD2 (6 bases each). The CDR3 bases are TGTGCCAGCAGCTTAAGGGGGGCGAGGGTCATGGACGAGCAGTACTTC. It yields the protein CASSLRGARVMDEQYF.